The entry below gives a single TCR beta chain sequence along with its context. J lost 2 bases, V lost 1 base, and 1 base had no gene match. The CDR3 totals 15 residues. Germline V gene sequence: CDR1 KGHSH, CDR2 LQKENI. Per the original data handling: Reference gene primer amplification gave nucleated cell count estimates. Measured with immunoSEQ multiplex PCR; TCRdb has only the in-frame clones, and not every one. That table is the source of V, J and clone size, and D and trimming were worked out from the DNA. Counted here are 50,000 to 70,000 clones, roughly nine tenths occurring once; the ten biggest clones make up roughly 8%. The data were taken from a study of blood T cell repertoires in COVID-19. Study information: The samples span acute and convalescent COVID-19 from the United States, Italy and Spain. T cells, B-cell-depleted T cells, or PBMCs provided the cDNA or gDNA that served as material.

The J gene is TRBJ2-2, the V gene TRBV18, with 7 bases matching TRBD1. This clonotype was sampled from a woman aged 65 to 85 with active COVID-19. The sample comprised peripheral blood. Here the CDR3 DNA reads TGTGCCAGCTCACCACGACAGGGAAACACCGGGGAGCTGTTTTTT. Translating gives CASSPRQGNTGELFF.